This T cell receptor (beta chain) was identified in a study of blood T cell repertoires in COVID-19. Looking at the study overall: Sources were T cells, B-cell-depleted T cells, or PBMCs; the material itself was cDNA or gDNA.

Germline V gene data show CDR1 as GTSNPN and CDR2 as SVGIG (reference sequence). Trimming took off 7 bases at V and 0 bases at J, with 15 bases between the two ends. The CDR3 is made up of 14 amino acids. Those who participated ranged in age from roughly 18 to 90 years and resided in about two dozen US areas. Cohorts were assigned according to the clinical history that participants reported. Participants in the exposed group had met a COVID-19 case in the 2 weeks before joining the study. Here immunoSEQ multiplex PCR was the method, and the copy in TCRdb shows in-frame clones only, minus some. The sample has hundreds of thousands of clones; about 83% are singletons.

J is TRBJ1-1 and V is TRBV30, with D perhaps matching TRBD1 (6 bases). The sample was PBMCs or T cells enriched from blood (not recorded which). The sequence was collected from a woman aged 45-65 years who had been exposed to COVID-19. Written as DNA, the CDR3 is TGTGCCTTTGGGGGGGCTAGGATGAACACTGAAGCTTTCTTT. Amino acids: CAFGGARMNTEAFF.